This T cell receptor (beta chain) was documented in a study of shared clonotypes between healthy human individuals. Whole-study context: CD4 naive and CD4 memory each took three plates per donor, while CD8 naive took two and CD8 memory one.

Only in-frame clones appear in the TCRdb table, and some are missing; sequencing was by immunoSEQ multiplex PCR. The table lists over 2,000,000 clones, about 93% of them singletons, with more than 1.5% in the top ten. Whole-study results and caveats: Naive subsets generally exceeded memory subsets in estimated richness.

As concerns this clone: Its antigen is currently unknown. The sample holds other DNA sequences that translate to the same CDR3.

CDR3 length: 13 residues. Per germline, CDR1 MNHEY and CDR2 SVGAGI. V was pared by 3 bases and J by 4 bases, with 9 bases between. CD8 cells regarded as naive lacked CD45RO, were positively chosen for CCR7, and omitted terminally differentiated effector memory CD45RA+ cells. Every donor, a Caucasian adult, lived in Nashville, Tennessee. The sample consisted of naive CD8+ T cells from PBMCs. The clonotype was recovered from a man aged 18 to 29 in good health. Some clones in this sample may be carry-over from other donors' samples. The rearrangement joins TRBV6-5 to TRBJ1-1, with D perhaps matching TRBD1 (5 bases). The CDR3 coding sequence is TGTGCCAGCAGTTATGAAGGGGTCACTGAAGCTTTCTTT. Its translation is CASSYEGVTEAFF.